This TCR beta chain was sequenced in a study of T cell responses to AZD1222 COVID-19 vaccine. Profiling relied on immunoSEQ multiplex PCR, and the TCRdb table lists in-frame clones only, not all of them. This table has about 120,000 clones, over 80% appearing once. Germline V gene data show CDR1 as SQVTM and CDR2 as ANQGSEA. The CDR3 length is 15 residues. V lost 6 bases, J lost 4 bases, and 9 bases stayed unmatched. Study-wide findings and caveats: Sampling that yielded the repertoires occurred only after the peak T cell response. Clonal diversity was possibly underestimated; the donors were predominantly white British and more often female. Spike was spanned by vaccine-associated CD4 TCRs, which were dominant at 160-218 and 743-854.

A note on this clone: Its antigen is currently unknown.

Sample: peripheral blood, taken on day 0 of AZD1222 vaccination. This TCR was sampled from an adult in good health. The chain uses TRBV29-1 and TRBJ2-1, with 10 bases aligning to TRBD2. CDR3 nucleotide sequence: TGCAGCGTACGATCCGGGACTAGCGAATACAATGAGCAGTTCTTC. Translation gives CSVRSGTSEYNEQFF.